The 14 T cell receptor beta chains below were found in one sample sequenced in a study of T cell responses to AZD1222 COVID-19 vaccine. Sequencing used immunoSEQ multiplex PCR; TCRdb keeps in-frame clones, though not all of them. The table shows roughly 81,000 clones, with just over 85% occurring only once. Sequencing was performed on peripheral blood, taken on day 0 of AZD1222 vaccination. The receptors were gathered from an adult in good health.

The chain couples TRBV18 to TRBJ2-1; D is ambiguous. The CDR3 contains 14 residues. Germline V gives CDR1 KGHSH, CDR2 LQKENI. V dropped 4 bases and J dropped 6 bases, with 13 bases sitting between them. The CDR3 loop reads CASSLPPVTNEQFF. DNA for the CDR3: TGTGCCAGCTCACTCCCGCCGGTCACCAATGAGCAGTTCTTC.

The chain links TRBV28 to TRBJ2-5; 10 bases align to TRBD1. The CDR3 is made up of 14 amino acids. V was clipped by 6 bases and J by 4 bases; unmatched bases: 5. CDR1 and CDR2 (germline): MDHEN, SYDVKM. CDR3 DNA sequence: TGTGCCAGCAGACTCGGGACAGGGGTAGAGACCCAGTACTTC. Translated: CASRLGTGVETQYF.

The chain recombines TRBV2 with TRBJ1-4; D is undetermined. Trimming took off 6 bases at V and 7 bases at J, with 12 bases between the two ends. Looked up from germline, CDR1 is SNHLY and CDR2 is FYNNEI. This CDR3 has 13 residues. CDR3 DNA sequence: TGTGCCAGCAGCCGTCCCTCAAGTGAAAAACTGTTTTTT. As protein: CASSRPSSEKLFF. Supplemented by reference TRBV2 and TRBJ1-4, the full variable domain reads EPEVTQTPSHQVTQMGQEVILRCVPISNHLYFYWYRQILGQKVEFLVSFYNNEISEKSEIFDDQFSVERPDGSNFTLKIRSTKLEDSAMYFCASSRPSSEKLFFGSGTQLSVL.

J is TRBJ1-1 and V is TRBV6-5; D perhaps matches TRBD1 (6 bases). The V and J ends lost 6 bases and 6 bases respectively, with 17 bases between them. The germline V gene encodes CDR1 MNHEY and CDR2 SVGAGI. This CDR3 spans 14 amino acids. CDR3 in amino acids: CASRAPGGAPEAFF. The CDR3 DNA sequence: TGTGCCAGCAGAGCTCCTGGGGGGGCCCCTGAAGCTTTCTTT.

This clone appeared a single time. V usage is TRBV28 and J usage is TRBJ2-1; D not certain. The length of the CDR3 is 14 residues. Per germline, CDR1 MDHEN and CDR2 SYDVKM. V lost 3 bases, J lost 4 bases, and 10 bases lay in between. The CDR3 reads CASSLIQLYNEQFF. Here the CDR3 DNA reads TGTGCCAGCAGTTTGATACAATTATACAATGAGCAGTTCTTC.

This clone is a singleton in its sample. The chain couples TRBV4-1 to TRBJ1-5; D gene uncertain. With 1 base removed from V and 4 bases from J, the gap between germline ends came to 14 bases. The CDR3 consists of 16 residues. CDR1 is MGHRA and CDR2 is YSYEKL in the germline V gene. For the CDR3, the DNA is TGCGCCAGCAGCCAAGCGGCGGCAGCAATTAATCAGCCCCAGCATTTT. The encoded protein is CASSQAAAAINQPQHF.

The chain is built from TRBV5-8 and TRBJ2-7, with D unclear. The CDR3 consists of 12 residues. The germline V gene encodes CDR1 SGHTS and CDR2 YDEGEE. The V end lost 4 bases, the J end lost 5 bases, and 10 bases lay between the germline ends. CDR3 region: CASSLGWNEQYF. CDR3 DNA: TGTGCCAGCAGCCTTGGATGGAACGAGCAGTACTTC.

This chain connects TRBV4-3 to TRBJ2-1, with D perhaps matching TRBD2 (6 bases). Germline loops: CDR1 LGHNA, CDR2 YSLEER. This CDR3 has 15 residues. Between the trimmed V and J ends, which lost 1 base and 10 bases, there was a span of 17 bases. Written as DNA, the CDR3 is TGCGCCAGCAGCCAAGGGACTACGGCTTTCGAGGAGCAGTTCTTC. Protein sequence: CASSQGTTAFEEQFF.

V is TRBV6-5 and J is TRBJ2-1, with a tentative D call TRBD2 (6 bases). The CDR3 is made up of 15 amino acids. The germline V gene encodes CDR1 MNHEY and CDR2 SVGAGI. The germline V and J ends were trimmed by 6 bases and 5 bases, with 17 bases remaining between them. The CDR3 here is CASSLQQWGDNEQFF. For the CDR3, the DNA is TGTGCCAGCAGCCTCCAACAGTGGGGGGACAATGAGCAGTTCTTC.

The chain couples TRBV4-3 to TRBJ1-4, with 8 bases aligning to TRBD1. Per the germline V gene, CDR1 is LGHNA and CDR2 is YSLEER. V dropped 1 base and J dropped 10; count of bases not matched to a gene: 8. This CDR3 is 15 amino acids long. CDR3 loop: CASSQAWPGQAKLFF. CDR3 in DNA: TGCGCCAGCAGCCAAGCGTGGCCGGGACAGGCAAAACTGTTTTTT.

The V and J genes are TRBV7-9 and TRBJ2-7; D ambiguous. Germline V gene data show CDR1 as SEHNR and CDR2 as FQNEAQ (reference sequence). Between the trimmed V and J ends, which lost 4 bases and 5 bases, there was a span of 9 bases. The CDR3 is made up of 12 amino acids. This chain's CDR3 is CASSSPQDEQYF. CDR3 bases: TGTGCCAGCAGCTCGCCCCAGGACGAGCAGTACTTC. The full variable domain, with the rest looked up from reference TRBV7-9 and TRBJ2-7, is DTGVSQNPRHKITKRGQNVTFRCDPISEHNRLYWYRQTLGQGPEFLTYFQNEAQLEKSRLLSDRFSAERPKGSFSTLEIQRTEQGDSAMYLCASSSPQDEQYFGPGTRLTVT.

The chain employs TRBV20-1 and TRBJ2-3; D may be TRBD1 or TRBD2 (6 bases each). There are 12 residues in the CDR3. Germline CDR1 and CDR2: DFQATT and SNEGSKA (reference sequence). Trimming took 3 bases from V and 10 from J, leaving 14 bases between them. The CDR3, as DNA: TGCAGTGCTAGTGGATGGGGGGCTGCGCAGTATTTT. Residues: CSASGWGAAQYF.

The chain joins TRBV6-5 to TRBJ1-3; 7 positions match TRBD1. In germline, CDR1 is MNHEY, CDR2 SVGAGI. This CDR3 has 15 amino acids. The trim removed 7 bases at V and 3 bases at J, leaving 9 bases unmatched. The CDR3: CASTPGTAVGNTIYF. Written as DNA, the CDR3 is TGTGCCAGCACCCCCGGGACAGCCGTTGGAAACACCATATATTTT.

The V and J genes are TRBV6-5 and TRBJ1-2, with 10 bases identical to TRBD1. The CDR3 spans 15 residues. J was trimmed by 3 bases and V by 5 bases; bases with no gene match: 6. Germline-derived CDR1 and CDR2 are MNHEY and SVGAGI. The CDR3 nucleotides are TGTGCCAGCAGTCGACAGGGGGCCCTCTACTATGGCTACACCTTC. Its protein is CASSRQGALYYGYTF.